The 30 T cell receptor beta chains below were found in one sample sequenced in a study of T cells after yellow fever vaccination. Using its own MiXCR run on the 5' RACE reads, TCRdb lists one record per CDR3 protein. The sample contains approximately 47,000 distinct CDR3 sequences, 5.5% to 8% of which appear only once. The source was PBMCs, either bulk or a sorted T-cell subset (CD4+, CD8+, memory, or dextramer-sorted; not recorded which), collected 45 days after the yellow fever booster vaccination. The receptors were sampled from a man aged 25 to 45 who received the YFV17D yellow fever vaccine.

This clonotype came up many times. The chain is built from TRBV27 and TRBJ2-1, with 8 bases fitting TRBD1. The CDR3 covers 14 residues. CDR1 MNHEY and CDR2 SMNVEV come from the germline V gene (reference sequence). V gave up 6 bases and J gave up 7 bases; unmatched junction bases: 8. Here the CDR3 reads CASSPGQAPNEQFF. CDR3 bases: TGTGCCAGCAGCCCGGGACAGGCTCCAAATGAGCAGTTCTTC.

This clonotype appeared many times. V is TRBV6-6 and J is TRBJ1-1; 9 nucleotides line up with TRBD1. The junction had 24 bases not matched to a gene; V was cut back by 4 bases and J by 0 bases. The germline gives CDR1 MNHNY, CDR2 SVGAGI (reference sequence). This CDR3 is 22 amino acids long. The CDR3 DNA reads as TGTGCCAGCAGTTCGCGACCCTTCGGAGGCGGACAGGGGAGAAGAATGAACACTGAAGCTTTCTTT. It is translated as CASSSRPFGGGQGRRMNTEAFF.

Note on this clonotype: One base away lies a much larger clone, so this may be a sequencing read error. The chain recombines TRBV10-3 with TRBJ1-5; 8 bases map to TRBD1. CDR3 length: 14 residues. Germline V lookup: CDR1 ENHRY, CDR2 SYGVKD. The CDR3 region is CAICEGQVNQPQHF. The CDR3 DNA reads as TGTGCCATCTGTGAGGGACAGGTCAATCAGCCCCAGCATTTT.

This clonotype qualifies as medium-sized. The rearrangement uses TRBV4-2 and TRBJ2-2; D is possibly TRBD1 or TRBD2 (5 bases each). CDR3 length: 15 amino acids. The germline V gene encodes CDR1 LGHNA and CDR2 YNFKEQ. V lost 4 bases and J lost 1, with 10 bases in between. CDR3 DNA sequence: TGTGCCAGCAGCCCCGGGACGGGGAACACCGGGGAGCTGTTTTTT. Its protein is CASSPGTGNTGELFF.

In this sample, this clonotype turned up a few times. V usage is TRBV7-9 and J usage is TRBJ2-7, with 8 bases identical to TRBD1. CDR3 length: 15 residues. Germline loops: CDR1 SEHNR, CDR2 FQNEAQ (reference sequence). With 2 bases clipped from V and 3 bases from J, the junction kept 6 bases outside the gene matches. The DNA of the CDR3 is TGTGCCAGCAGCTTATTTGGACAGGGAGGCTACGAGCAGTACTTC. Protein product: CASSLFGQGGYEQYF.

This clonotype showed up just a few times. The V and J genes are TRBV28 and TRBJ2-7; TRBD2 is a possible D gene (6 bases). The germline CDR1 and CDR2 sequences are MDHEN and SYDVKM. This CDR3 has 13 residues. V was pared by 5 bases and J by 4 bases, with 12 bases between. CDR3 nucleotides: TGTGCCAGCAGTGGGGAGGTACAATACGAGCAGTACTTC. This translates into CASSGEVQYEQYF.

This clonotype was picked up many times. The DNA for the CDR3 is TGTGCCAGCACGAGCGGGATGAACACCGGGGAGCTGTTTTTT. Encoded protein: CASTSGMNTGELFF. The genes are TRBV7-6 and TRBJ2-2, with 7 bases aligning to TRBD2. CDR1 is SGHVS and CDR2 is FNYEAQ in the germline V gene. The CDR3 is 14 amino acids. V lost 7 bases, J lost 1 base, and 3 bases stayed unmatched. Filled out from reference TRBV7-6 and TRBJ2-2, the complete variable domain reads GAGVSQSPRYKVTKRGQDVALRCDPISGHVSLYWYRQALGQGPEFLTYFNYEAQQDKSGLPNDRFSAERPEGSISTLTIQRTEQRDSAMYRCASTSGMNTGELFFGEGSRLTVL.

Ten or more counts support this clonotype. The chain links TRBV3-1 to TRBJ2-1; D not certain. The germline V gene has CDR1 LGHDT and CDR2 YNNKEL (reference sequence). V dropped 4 bases and J dropped 7 bases, with 8 bases sitting between them. The CDR3 runs 12 residues. This chain's CDR3 is CASSPAWNEQFF. The CDR3 DNA follows: TGTGCCAGCAGCCCAGCGTGGAATGAGCAGTTCTTC.

Only a few counts were recorded for this clonotype. The chain couples TRBV5-4 to TRBJ2-5; possibly TRBD1 for D (6 bases). V was pared by 4 bases and J by 5 bases, with 21 bases between. This CDR3 comprises 16 residues. The germline V gene has CDR1 SGHNT and CDR2 YYREEE (reference sequence). CDR3 in amino acids: CASSDPGQTLGETQYF. CDR3 bases: TGTGCCAGCAGCGACCCGGGACAAACTCTTGGGGAGACCCAGTACTTC.

This clonotype was seen at least ten times. The gene calls are TRBV2 and TRBJ1-5; D remains ambiguous. The CDR3 runs 13 residues. Germline V gene sequence: CDR1 SNHLY, CDR2 FYNNEI. The V and J ends lost 6 bases and 2 bases respectively, with 8 bases between them. For the CDR3, the DNA is TGTGCCAGCAGCGGAGCGGGCAATCAGCCCCAGCATTTT. Amino acid sequence: CASSGAGNQPQHF.

This clonotype was counted between two and nine times. This rearrangement joins TRBV19 to TRBJ2-1, with TRBD2 matching over 10 bases. Germline V gene data show CDR1 as LNHDA and CDR2 as SQIVND (reference sequence). This CDR3 has 16 residues. Trimming removed 7 bases from V and 7 bases from J; junction bases left unmatched: 13. CDR3 nucleotide sequence: TGTGCCAGTAACACCCCCGGGACTAGCGTCTTTAATGAGCAGTTCTTC. Translating it yields CASNTPGTSVFNEQFF.

The chain is built from TRBV18 and TRBJ2-2; no firm D call. Germline CDR1 KGHSH, CDR2 LQKENI. The CDR3 sequence is 12 residues long. The V end lost 2 bases, the J end lost 6 bases, and 4 bases lay between the germline ends. The CDR3 spells CASSPDPGELFF. The CDR3 DNA follows: TGTGCCAGCTCACCAGATCCCGGGGAGCTGTTTTTT.

In this sample, this clonotype turned up a few times. The V and J genes are TRBV6-6 and TRBJ1-3; no clear D. In germline, CDR1 is MNHNY, CDR2 SVGAGI (reference sequence). Trimming cost V 7 bases and J 6 bases, with 10 bases left between them. The length of the CDR3 is 12 residues. The CDR3 loop reads CASTATENTIYF. The DNA for the CDR3 is TGTGCCAGCACCGCGACTGAAAACACCATATATTTT.

This sequence joins TRBV20-1 and TRBJ2-5; the D gene is possibly TRBD1 (6 bases). Germline CDR1 and CDR2: DFQATT and SNEGSKA (reference sequence). The length of the CDR3 is 15 residues. V lost 8 bases to trimming and J lost 5 bases, with 24 bases between them. CDR3 in amino acids: CSQMGQANTGETQYF. In DNA, the CDR3 is TGCAGTCAAATGGGCCAGGCAAATACAGGGGAGACCCAGTACTTC.

This clonotype was counted only a few times. The chain carries TRBV29-1 and TRBJ2-5, with 8 bases fitting TRBD2. V lost 6 bases, J lost 5 bases, and 5 bases stayed unmatched. The length of the CDR3 is 12 residues. In germline, CDR1 is SQVTM, CDR2 ANQGSEA. The CDR3 DNA reads as TGCAGCGTAGCGGGAGCGGATGAGACCCAGTACTTC. It codes for CSVAGADETQYF.

In nucleotides, the CDR3 is TGTGCCAGCAGCCCCCGAGGGGGGGCAGGGGCGGCCGGGGAGCTGTTTTTT. This codes for CASSPRGGAGAAGELFF. V is TRBV7-2 and J is TRBJ2-2; D possibly corresponds to TRBD2 (7 bases). V gave up 5 bases and J gave up 6 bases, with 22 bases separating them. The CDR3 is 17 residues long. The germline V gene encodes CDR1 SGHTA and CDR2 FQGNSA. Supplemented by reference TRBV7-2 and TRBJ2-2, the full variable domain reads GAGVSQSPSNKVTEKGKDVELRCDPISGHTALYWYRQSLGQGLEFLIYFQGNSAPDKSGLPSDRFSAERTGGSVSTLTIQRTQQEDSAVYLCASSPRGGAGAAGELFFGEGSRLTVL.

This clonotype was seen a few times. The CDR3 DNA reads TGTGCCAGCAGTCTTTTTGGGGGCAGCAATCAGCCCCAGCATTTT. It is translated as CASSLFGGSNQPQHF. The gene calls are TRBV12-3 or TRBV12-4 and TRBJ1-5, with TRBD1 as a possible D gene (6 bases). This CDR3 spans 15 amino acids. Deletions cut 5 bases from V and 1 base from J, with 12 bases between.

This clonotype was seen many times. This rearrangement joins TRBV27 to TRBJ2-5; D perhaps matches TRBD1 (5 bases). The CDR3 spans 14 residues. Germline loops: CDR1 MNHEY, CDR2 SMNVEV (reference sequence). V dropped 3 bases and J dropped 2 bases, with 10 bases sitting between them. The DNA for the CDR3 is TGTGCCAGCAGTTTTGTGGGGCGACAAGAGACCCAGTACTTC. This gives the protein CASSFVGRQETQYF.

The genes are TRBV20-1 and TRBJ1-4, with 8 bases fitting TRBD1. The CDR3 extends over 17 amino acids. V lost 4 bases to trimming and J lost 2 bases; unmatched junction nucleotides: 12. Germline values: CDR1 DFQATT, CDR2 SNEGSKA (reference sequence). The CDR3 sequence is CSAKGQDKGGTNEKLFF. CDR3 nucleotide sequence: TGCAGTGCTAAGGGACAGGATAAAGGGGGGACTAATGAAAAACTGTTTTTT.

This sequence joins TRBV9 and TRBJ2-5; D perhaps matches TRBD2 (6 bases). Germline assignment: CDR1 SGDLS and CDR2 YYNGEE. This CDR3 is 15 amino acids long. Trimming pared 2 bases from V and 2 bases from J, leaving 13 bases between. DNA for the CDR3: TGTGCCAGCAGCGTCGTCGGAGGGGAACAAGAGACCCAGTACTTC. Encoded protein: CASSVVGGEQETQYF.

The chain uses TRBV6-1 and TRBJ2-6; D unclear. This CDR3 spans 17 amino acids. Germline V gene lookup returns CDR1 MNHNS and CDR2 SASEGT. V lost 6 bases and J lost 0, with 15 bases in between. CDR3 amino acids: CASRLRTRISGANVLTF. As DNA, the CDR3 is TGTGCCAGCAGACTCCGGACGCGGATCTCTGGGGCCAACGTCCTGACTTTC.

This clonotype was found many times. The gene calls are TRBV21-1 and TRBJ2-7. TRBV21-1 is recorded as a pseudogene. The CDR3 runs 12 residues. The CDR3 region has the DNA TGTGCCAGCAGCAAAGTCCCCTACGAGCAGTACTTC. Translated: CASSKVPYEQYF.

This clonotype appeared a few times. An end of the junction does not agree with germline; a read error may underlie this. V gene TRBV7-2 combines with J gene TRBJ2-4; TRBD1 is a possible D gene (6 bases). CDR3 length: 12 amino acids. Looked up from germline, CDR1 is SGHTA and CDR2 is FQGNSA. The CDR3 nucleotides read TGTGCCAGCAGCAAGTACAGGGCGCGCTCCGATTTC. Protein: CASSKYRARSDF.

This clonotype was counted at least ten times. The chain uses TRBV29-1 and TRBJ2-7; 13 bases align to TRBD2. The CDR3 length is 13 residues. The V segment lost 7 bases and the J segment 4 bases; nucleotides outside the gene matches: 4. CDR1 and CDR2 from the germline V gene are SQVTM and ANQGSEA. CDR3 in amino acids: CSARLAGGYEQYF. CDR3 DNA sequence: TGCAGCGCTCGACTAGCGGGAGGTTACGAGCAGTACTTC.

Many counts were recorded for this clonotype. The chain is built from TRBV4-3 and TRBJ2-1; 14 bases map to TRBD2. Germline V gives CDR1 LGHNA, CDR2 YSLEER. The length of the CDR3 is 14 residues. The trim removed 3 bases at V and 13 bases at J, leaving 5 bases unmatched. The CDR3, as DNA: TGCGCCAGCAGCCAGGGACTAGCGGGAGCTTCACAGTTCTTC. The encoded protein is CASSQGLAGASQFF.

This clonotype was observed a handful of times. This rearrangement joins TRBV20-1 to TRBJ1-5; D is perhaps TRBD1 (6 bases). This CDR3 contains 17 residues. V dropped 2 bases and J dropped 2 bases, with 19 bases sitting between them. Germline CDR1 reads DFQATT; CDR2 reads SNEGSKA (reference sequence). CDR3 loop: CSARRQVRVLGNQPQHF. The CDR3 DNA reads TGCAGTGCTAGAAGACAGGTTCGGGTTTTGGGCAATCAGCCCCAGCATTTT.

There are many counts of this clonotype. The chain has TRBV20-1 and TRBJ2-1; 9 positions agree with TRBD1. The length of the CDR3 is 20 residues. Germline CDR1 and CDR2: DFQATT and SNEGSKA (reference sequence). The trim removed 4 bases at V and 8 bases at J, leaving 27 bases unmatched. The CDR3 here is CSANRDRVSREGRGLDEQFF. DNA for the CDR3: TGCAGTGCTAACCGGGACAGGGTCTCGAGGGAGGGCCGGGGGCTGGATGAGCAGTTCTTC.

This clonotype came up many times. The V call is TRBV12-3 or TRBV12-4, the J call TRBJ1-5, with D hard to call. V lost 0 bases, J lost 0 bases, and 3 bases lay in between. This CDR3 has 14 amino acids. CDR3 nucleotide sequence: TGTGCCAGCAGTTTAGCCGATAGCAATCAGCCCCAGCATTTT. This translates into CASSLADSNQPQHF.

In its sample, this clonotype was seen many times. The V call is TRBV9, the J call TRBJ2-1; 13 nucleotides agree with TRBD2. Trimming at V came to 4 bases and at J to 5 bases, leaving 9 bases not matched to a gene. CDR3 length: 17 amino acids. CDR1 and CDR2 from the germline V gene are SGDLS and YYNGEE. The CDR3: CASSPEVGLAGNNEQFF. The CDR3 coding sequence is TGTGCCAGCAGCCCCGAGGTGGGACTAGCGGGAAACAATGAGCAGTTCTTC.

As concerns this clonotype: It may be a read error: a sequence one base away is much more abundant. V and J are TRBV2 and TRBJ2-5; D possibly corresponds to TRBD2 (6 bases). Germline loops: CDR1 SNHLY, CDR2 FYNNEI. Trimming took off 5 bases at V and 6 bases at J, with 16 bases between the two ends. There are 14 residues in the CDR3. CDR3 sequence reads: CASSTRYGGKTQYF. DNA of the CDR3: TGTGCCAGCAGTACTAGATATGGGGGGAAGACCCAGTACTTC.